These T cell receptor beta chains were read from a single sample in a study of blood T cell repertoires in COVID-19. The assay was immunoSEQ multiplex PCR, and TCRdb's table has in-frame clones only and misses some. The table includes 100,000 to 130,000 clones, around four fifths detected once. Sequenced sample: peripheral blood. Source of these receptors: a woman in her 70s with acute or convalescent COVID-19. Each CDR3 is given with its conserved first and last residue. The D gene is left open where the match is weak. Clone size is not always given. Where it is, it says once, few, many or a class for expanded clones.

TRBJ1-6,TRBD1,-,TRBV5-5,CASKAGTGGHEVNSPLHF,TGTGCCAGCAAAGCCGGGACAGGGGGCCACGAAGTAAATTCACCCCTCCACTTT
TRBJ2-3,-,-,TRBV20-1,CSASGLDTDTQYF,TGCAGTGCTAGTGGGCTAGACACAGATACGCAGTATTTT
TRBJ1-2,TRBD1,few,TRBV7-9,CASRAGGAIYYTF,TGTGCCAGCAGGGCAGGGGGCGCAATCTACTACACCTTC
TRBJ1-3,-,-,TRBV4-3,CASSQKPWGSGNTIYF,TGCGCCAGCAGCCAAAAACCCTGGGGCTCAGGAAACACCATATATTTT
TRBJ2-2,TRBD2,-,TRBV5-5,CASSLETSARTGELFF,TGTGCCAGCAGCTTGGAGACTAGCGCCCGTACCGGGGAGCTGTTTTTT
TRBJ2-3,-,-,TRBV6-6,CASTLSLATTDTQYF,TGTGCCAGCACCCTTAGTCTAGCCACGACGGATACGCAGTATTTT
TRBJ1-1,-,-,TRBV2,CASSEDRVIMNTEAFF,TGTGCCAGCAGTGAAGACAGGGTGATTATGAACACTGAAGCTTTCTTT
TRBJ1-1,-,-,TRBV6-1,CASSEIANTEAFF,TGTGCCAGCAGTGAGATAGCCAACACTGAAGCTTTCTTT
TRBJ1-1,-,-,TRBV30,CAWRKFRISPEAFF,TGTGCCTGGAGGAAATTCAGGATTTCGCCTGAAGCTTTCTTT
TRBJ1-5,-,-,TRBV4-1,CASSQGDSNQPQHF,TGCGCCAGCAGCCAGGGAGATAGCAATCAGCCCCAGCATTTT
TRBJ1-2,-,once,TRBV30,CAWGRVNYGYTF,TGTGCCTGGGGCAGGGTGAACTATGGCTACACCTTC
TRBJ1-5,-,-,TRBV10-3,CAISLEPGGGQPQHF,TGTGCCATCAGCCTTGAGCCGGGGGGCGGTCAGCCCCAGCATTTT
TRBJ2-5,TRBD2,-,TRBV20-1,CSASPAGGQETQYF,TGCAGTGCTAGTCCAGCGGGGGGCCAAGAGACCCAGTACTTC
TRBJ1-2,TRBD1,-,TRBV7-9,CASSFTHGTEADGYTF,TGTGCCAGCAGCTTTACCCATGGGACAGAAGCTGATGGCTACACCTTC
TRBJ1-1,TRBD1,-,TRBV5-1,CASSLQGAQGTEAFF,TGCGCCAGCAGCTTACAGGGGGCTCAGGGCACTGAAGCTTTCTTT
TRBJ2-1,TRBD2,-,TRBV18,CASSRVGAGVSEQFF,TGTGCCAGCTCACGAGTTGGTGCGGGAGTCTCTGAGCAGTTCTTC
TRBJ2-5,-,-,TRBV5-1,CASSPDYAEETQYF,TGCGCCAGCAGCCCCGATTATGCGGAAGAGACCCAGTACTTC
TRBJ2-1,TRBD2,-,TRBV3-1/TRBV3-2,CASSRAPKTGGRAGYNEQFF,TGTGCCAGCAGCCGGGCCCCGAAGACGGGCGGGAGGGCCGGCTACAATGAGCAGTTCTTC
TRBJ1-6,-,-,TRBV5-4,CASSRTGTHPYSPLHF,TGTGCCAGCAGCCGGACCGGGACACATCCTTATTCACCCCTCCACTTT
TRBJ1-3,-,-,TRBV18,CASSPTQGTGNTIYF,TGTGCCAGCTCACCCACCCAGGGCACTGGAAACACCATATATTTT
TRBJ1-5,TRBD1,-,TRBV6-2/TRBV6-3,CASSSDRGQRGLDIGNQPQHF,TGTGCCAGCAGTTCCGACAGGGGGCAGAGGGGGTTGGATATCGGGAATCAGCCCCAGCATTTT
TRBJ1-1,-,-,TRBV2,CASSEQARDAFF,TGTGCCAGCAGTGAACAGGCCCGGGATGCTTTCTTT
TRBJ1-1,TRBD1,-,TRBV4-2,CASSQAQGAREAFF,TGTGCCAGCAGCCAAGCGCAGGGGGCCCGTGAAGCTTTCTTT
TRBJ1-5,-,-,TRBV7-8,CASSLRPFRDNQPQHF,TGTGCCAGCAGCTTACGCCCCTTCAGGGACAATCAGCCCCAGCATTTT